The T cell receptor beta chain described here comes from a study of cytomegalovirus exposure and HLA in healthy donors. Study-level results: The majority of CMV-associated TCR beta chains were reported as apparently HLA-restricted in a later analysis. Highly shared sequence variants in one cluster were likely a sequencing artifact.

This clone was observed a single time. Antigen: not known. Vbeta (60) and Jbeta (13) primers were used in the PCR. The protocol was immunoSEQ multiplex PCR, while the TCRdb copy is restricted to in-frame clones and leaves out a portion. The sample comprises roughly 90,000 clones, about 84% of which are singletons, and 2% to 2.5% rests with the top ten. The receptor was isolated from a man aged 18 to 29 in good health and CMV-seronegative. Sequencing was performed on PBMCs.

The CDR3 loop reads CASSVGGQSEKLFF. In DNA form, the CDR3 reads TGTGCCAGCAGCGTCGGGGGGCAATCAGAAAAACTGTTTTTT. The rearrangement uses TRBV9 and TRBJ1-4, with a possible D match to TRBD1 (6 bases). V lost 2 bases and J 8 bases, leaving 13 bases between the germline ends. The CDR3 loop spans 14 amino acids. The V gene's germline CDR1 is SGDLS and CDR2 YYNGEE. Supplemented by reference TRBV9 and TRBJ1-4, the full variable domain reads DSGVTQTPKHLITATGQRVTLRCSPRSGDLSVYWYQQSLDQGLQFLIQYYNGEERAKGNILERFSAQQFPDLHSELNLSSLELGDSALYFCASSVGGQSEKLFFGSGTQLSVL.